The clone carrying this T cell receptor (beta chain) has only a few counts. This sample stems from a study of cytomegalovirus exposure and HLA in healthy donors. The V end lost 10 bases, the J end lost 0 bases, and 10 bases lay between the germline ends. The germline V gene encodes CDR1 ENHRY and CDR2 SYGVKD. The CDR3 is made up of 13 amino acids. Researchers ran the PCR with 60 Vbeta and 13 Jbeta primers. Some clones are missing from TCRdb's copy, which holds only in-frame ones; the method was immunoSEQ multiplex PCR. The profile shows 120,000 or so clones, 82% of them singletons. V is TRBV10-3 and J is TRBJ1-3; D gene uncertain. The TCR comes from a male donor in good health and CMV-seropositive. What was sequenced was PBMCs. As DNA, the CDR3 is TGTGCCACATCTAGGAACTCTGGAAACACCATATATTTT. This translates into CATSRNSGNTIYF.